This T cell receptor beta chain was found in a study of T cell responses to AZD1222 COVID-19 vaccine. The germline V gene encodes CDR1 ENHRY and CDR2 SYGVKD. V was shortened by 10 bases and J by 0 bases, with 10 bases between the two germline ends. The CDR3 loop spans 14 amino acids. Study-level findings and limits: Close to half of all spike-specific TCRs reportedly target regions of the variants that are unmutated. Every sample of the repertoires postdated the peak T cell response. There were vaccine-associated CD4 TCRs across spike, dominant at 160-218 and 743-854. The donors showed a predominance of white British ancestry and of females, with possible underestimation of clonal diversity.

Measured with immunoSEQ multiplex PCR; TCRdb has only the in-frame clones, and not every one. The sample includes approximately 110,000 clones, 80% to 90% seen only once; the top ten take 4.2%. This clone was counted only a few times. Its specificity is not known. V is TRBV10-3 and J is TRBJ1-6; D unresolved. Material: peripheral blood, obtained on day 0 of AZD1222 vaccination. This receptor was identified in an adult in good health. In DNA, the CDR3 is TGTGCCACCGCCCGGAGCTCCTATAATTCACCCCTCCACTTT. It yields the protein CATARSSYNSPLHF.